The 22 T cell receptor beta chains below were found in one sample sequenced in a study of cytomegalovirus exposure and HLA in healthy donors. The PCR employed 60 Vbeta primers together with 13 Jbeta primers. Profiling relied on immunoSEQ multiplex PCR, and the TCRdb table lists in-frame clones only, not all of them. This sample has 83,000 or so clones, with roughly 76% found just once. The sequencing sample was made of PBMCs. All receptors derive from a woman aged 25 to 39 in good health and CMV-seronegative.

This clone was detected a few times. DNA for the CDR3: TGCGCCAGCAGCCCACGACAGATTAACATGAACACTGAAGCTTTCTTT. Its translation: CASSPRQINMNTEAFF. The V and J genes are TRBV5-1 and TRBJ1-1; D is perhaps TRBD1 (5 bases). The CDR3 has 16 residues. The germline V gene encodes CDR1 SGHRS and CDR2 YFSETQ. V was trimmed by 4 bases and J by 0 bases, leaving 16 bases between them.

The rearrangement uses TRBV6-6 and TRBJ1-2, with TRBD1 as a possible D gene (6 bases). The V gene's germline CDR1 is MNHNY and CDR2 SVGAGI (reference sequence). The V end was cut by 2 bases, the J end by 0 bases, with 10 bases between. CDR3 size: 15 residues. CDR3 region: CASSYVSGANYGYTF. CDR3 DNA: TGTGCCAGCAGTTACGTGTCAGGGGCTAACTATGGCTACACCTTC.

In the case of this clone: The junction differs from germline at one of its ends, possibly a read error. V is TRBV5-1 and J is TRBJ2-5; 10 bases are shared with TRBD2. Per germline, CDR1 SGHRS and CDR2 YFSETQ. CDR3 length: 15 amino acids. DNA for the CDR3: TGCGCCAGCAGCTTGGCCGCTCTAGCGGGAGAGGCCCAGTACTTC. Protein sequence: CASSLAALAGEAQYF.

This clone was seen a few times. The DNA for the CDR3 is TGTGCCAGCAGTTACTCCCGTGACAGGGGGCATCGGGAGCAGTACTTC. Residues: CASSYSRDRGHREQYF. The V and J genes are TRBV6-6 and TRBJ2-7, with 10 bases fitting TRBD1. The V and J ends lost 0 bases and 7 bases, in that order; junction bases with no gene match: 9. Germline CDR1 MNHNY, CDR2 SVGAGI (reference sequence). This CDR3 region has 16 residues.

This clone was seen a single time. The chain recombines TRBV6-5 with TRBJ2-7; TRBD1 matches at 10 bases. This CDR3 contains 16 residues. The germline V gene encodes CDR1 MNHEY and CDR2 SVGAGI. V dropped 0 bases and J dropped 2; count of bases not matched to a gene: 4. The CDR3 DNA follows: TGTGCCAGCAGTTACTCGTTCGGACAGGGGGCCTACGAGCAGTACTTC. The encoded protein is CASSYSFGQGAYEQYF.

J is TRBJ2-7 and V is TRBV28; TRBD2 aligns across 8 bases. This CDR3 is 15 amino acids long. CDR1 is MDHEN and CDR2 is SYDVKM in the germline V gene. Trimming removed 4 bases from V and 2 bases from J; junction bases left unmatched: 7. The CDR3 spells CASSSPGGATYEQYF. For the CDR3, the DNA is TGTGCCAGCAGTTCCCCGGGGGGGGCCACCTACGAGCAGTACTTC.

CDR3 DNA sequence: TGCGCCAGCAGCCAAGTGGGGCCCGGGACAGGGTATTTAGATACGCAGTATTTT. This codes for CASSQVGPGTGYLDTQYF. V gene TRBV4-3 combines with J gene TRBJ2-3, with 9 bases that match TRBD1. CDR3 length: 18 residues. The germline CDR1 and CDR2 sequences are LGHNA and YSLEER. After removal of 1 base from V and 5 bases from J, the junction contained 13 bases not matched to a gene.

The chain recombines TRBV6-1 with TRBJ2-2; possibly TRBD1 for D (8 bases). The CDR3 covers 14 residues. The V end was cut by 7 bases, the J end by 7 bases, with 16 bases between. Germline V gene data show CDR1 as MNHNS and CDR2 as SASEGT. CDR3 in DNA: TGTGCCAGCAAAACAACAGGGGGGGTCGGGGAGCTGTTTTTT. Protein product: CASKTTGGVGELFF.

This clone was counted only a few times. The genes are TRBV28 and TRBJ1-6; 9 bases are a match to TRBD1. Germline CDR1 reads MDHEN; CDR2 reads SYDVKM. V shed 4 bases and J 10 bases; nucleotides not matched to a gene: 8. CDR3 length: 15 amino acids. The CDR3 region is CASSYPQGAPSPLHF. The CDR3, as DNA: TGTGCCAGCAGTTACCCACAGGGGGCTCCCTCACCCCTCCACTTT.

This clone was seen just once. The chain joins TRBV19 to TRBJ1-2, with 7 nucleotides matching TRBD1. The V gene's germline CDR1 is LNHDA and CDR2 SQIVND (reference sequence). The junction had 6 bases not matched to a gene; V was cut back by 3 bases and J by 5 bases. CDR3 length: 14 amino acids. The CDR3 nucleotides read TGTGCCAGTAGTATTCCCGACAGGGCTTATGGCTACACCTTC. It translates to CASSIPDRAYGYTF.

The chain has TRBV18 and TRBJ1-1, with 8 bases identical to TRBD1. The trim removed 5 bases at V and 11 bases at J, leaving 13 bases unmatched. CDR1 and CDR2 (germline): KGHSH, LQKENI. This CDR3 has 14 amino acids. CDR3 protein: CASSSRGTGHEAFF. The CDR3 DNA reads TGTGCCAGCTCAAGCCGCGGGACAGGCCACGAGGCTTTCTTT.

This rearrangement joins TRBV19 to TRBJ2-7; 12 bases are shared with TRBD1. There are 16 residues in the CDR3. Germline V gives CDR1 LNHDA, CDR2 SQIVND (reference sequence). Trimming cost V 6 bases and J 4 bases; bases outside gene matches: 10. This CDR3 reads CASSRPGTGGTYEQYF. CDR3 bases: TGTGCCAGTAGCAGACCCGGGACAGGGGGCACTTACGAGCAGTACTTC.

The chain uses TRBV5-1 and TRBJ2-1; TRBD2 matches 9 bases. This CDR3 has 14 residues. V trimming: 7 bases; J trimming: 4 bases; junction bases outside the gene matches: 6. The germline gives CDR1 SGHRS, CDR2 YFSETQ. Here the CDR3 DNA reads TGCGCCAGCGGAATAGCGGGGGTGTACAATGAGCAGTTCTTC. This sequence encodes CASGIAGVYNEQFF.

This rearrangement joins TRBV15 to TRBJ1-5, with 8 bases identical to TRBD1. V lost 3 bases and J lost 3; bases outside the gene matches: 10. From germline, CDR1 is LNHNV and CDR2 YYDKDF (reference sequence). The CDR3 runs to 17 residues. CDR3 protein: CATSRDFLQGVNQPQHF. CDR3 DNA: TGTGCCACCAGCAGGGACTTTCTACAGGGGGTCAATCAGCCCCAGCATTTT.

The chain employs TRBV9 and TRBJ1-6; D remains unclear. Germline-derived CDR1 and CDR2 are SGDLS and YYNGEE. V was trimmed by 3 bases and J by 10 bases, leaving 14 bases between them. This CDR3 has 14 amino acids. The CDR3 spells CASSATYGSSPLHF. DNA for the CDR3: TGTGCCAGCAGCGCCACCTACGGGAGCTCACCCCTCCACTTT.

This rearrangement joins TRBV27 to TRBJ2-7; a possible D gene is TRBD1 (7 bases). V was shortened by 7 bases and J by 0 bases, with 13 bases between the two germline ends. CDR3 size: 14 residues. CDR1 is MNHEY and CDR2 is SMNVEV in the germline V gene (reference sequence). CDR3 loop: CASTHRGGSYEQYF. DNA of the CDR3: TGTGCCAGCACCCACAGGGGAGGCTCCTACGAGCAGTACTTC.

DNA of the CDR3: TGTGCCAGCAGTACCAAGTTTCGGACTAGCGGGAGGGCCGCAAACGAGCAGTACTTC. Translated, it gives CASSTKFRTSGRAANEQYF. The rearrangement joins TRBV28 to TRBJ2-7, with TRBD2 matching over 15 bases. Germline CDR1 and CDR2: MDHEN and SYDVKM. J gave up 5 bases and V 5 bases, and 16 bases lay outside the gene matches. CDR3 length equals 19 residues.

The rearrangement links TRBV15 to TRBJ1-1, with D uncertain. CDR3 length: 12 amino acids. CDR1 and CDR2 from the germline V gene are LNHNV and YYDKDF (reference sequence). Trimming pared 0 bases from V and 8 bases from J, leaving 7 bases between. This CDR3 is CATSRDWAEAFF. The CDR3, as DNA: TGTGCCACCAGCAGAGATTGGGCCGAAGCTTTCTTT.

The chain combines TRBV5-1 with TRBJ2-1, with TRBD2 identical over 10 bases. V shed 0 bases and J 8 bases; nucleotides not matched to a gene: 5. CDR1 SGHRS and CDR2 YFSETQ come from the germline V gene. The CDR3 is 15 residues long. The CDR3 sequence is CASSLASGSIDEQFF. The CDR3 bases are TGCGCCAGCAGCTTGGCTAGCGGGAGCATTGATGAGCAGTTCTTC.

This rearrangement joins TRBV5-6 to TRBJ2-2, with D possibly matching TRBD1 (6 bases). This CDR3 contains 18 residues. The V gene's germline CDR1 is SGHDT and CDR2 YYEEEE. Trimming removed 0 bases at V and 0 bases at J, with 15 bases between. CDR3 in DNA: TGTGCCAGCAGCTTGGGGACAGCGAAACCAACGAACACCGGGGAGCTGTTTTTT. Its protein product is CASSLGTAKPTNTGELFF.

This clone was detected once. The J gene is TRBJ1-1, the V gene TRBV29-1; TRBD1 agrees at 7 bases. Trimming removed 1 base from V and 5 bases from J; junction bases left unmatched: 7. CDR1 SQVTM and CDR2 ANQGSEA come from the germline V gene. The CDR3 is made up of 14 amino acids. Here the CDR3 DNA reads TGCAGCGTTGAAGCTCCGCAGGGGGAGACTGAAGCTTTCTTT. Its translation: CSVEAPQGETEAFF.

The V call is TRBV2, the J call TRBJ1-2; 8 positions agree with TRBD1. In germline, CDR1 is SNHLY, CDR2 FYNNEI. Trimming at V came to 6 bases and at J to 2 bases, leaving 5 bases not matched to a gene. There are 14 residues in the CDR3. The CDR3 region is CASRPQGGNYGYTF. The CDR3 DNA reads TGTGCCAGCAGACCACAGGGGGGAAACTATGGCTACACCTTC. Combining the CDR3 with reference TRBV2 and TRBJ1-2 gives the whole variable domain EPEVTQTPSHQVTQMGQEVILRCVPISNHLYFYWYRQILGQKVEFLVSFYNNEISEKSEIFDDQFSVERPDGSNFTLKIRSTKLEDSAMYFCASRPQGGNYGYTFGSGTRLTVV.